Each of the 9 T cell receptor beta chains below was sequenced from the same sample in a study of shared clonotypes between healthy human individuals. The assay was immunoSEQ multiplex PCR, and TCRdb's table has in-frame clones only and misses some. Here the sample spans hundreds of thousands of clones, roughly 96% being singletons. Naive CD8 isolation took CD45RO-negative cells positively selected for CCR7 and excluded terminally differentiated effector memory CD45RA+ cells. Sequencing used naive CD8+ T cells sorted from blood. The source is a woman in her 30s in good health.

V gene TRBV6-4 combines with J gene TRBJ2-1; D may be TRBD2 (5 bases). The CDR3 extends over 15 amino acids. Per germline, CDR1 MRHNA and CDR2 SNTAGT. V dropped 2 bases and J dropped 4 bases, with 12 bases sitting between them. CDR3 nucleotide sequence: TGTGCCAGCAGTGACGGAGCGGACCTTTACAATGAGCAGTTCTTC. Protein sequence: CASSDGADLYNEQFF.

This chain joins TRBV10-1 and TRBJ2-3; 13 bases line up with TRBD2. Trimming took 6 bases from V and 3 from J; bases not matched to a gene: 3. The CDR3 contains 15 residues. The germline gives CDR1 WNHNN, CDR2 SYGVQD (reference sequence). The CDR3 coding sequence is TGCGCCAGCAGCGGACTAGCGGGAGAAACAGATACGCAGTATTTT. This translates into CASSGLAGETDTQYF.

CDR3 residues: CASSQYRGGSYEQYF. The CDR3 DNA is TGTGCCAGCAGCCAATATAGGGGCGGGAGCTACGAGCAGTACTTC. The gene calls are TRBV28 and TRBJ2-7, with 7 positions matching TRBD2. The germline V gene has CDR1 MDHEN and CDR2 SYDVKM. The CDR3 has 15 residues. Trimming removed 6 bases from V and 3 bases from J; junction bases left unmatched: 11.

The chain combines TRBV5-8 with TRBJ1-2, with a possible D match to TRBD1 (5 bases). The CDR3 extends over 15 amino acids. V gave up 2 bases and J gave up 5 bases, with 16 bases separating them. Per germline, CDR1 SGHTS and CDR2 YDEGEE. As DNA, the CDR3 is TGTGCCAGCAGCTTACGGGACCGCGCATTTTATGGCTACACCTTC. This encodes CASSLRDRAFYGYTF.

The chain employs TRBV27 and TRBJ2-3; D is unresolved. V was shortened by 6 bases and J by 6 bases, with 13 bases between the two germline ends. The CDR3 has 13 amino acids. Germline loops: CDR1 MNHEY, CDR2 SMNVEV (reference sequence). The CDR3 sequence is CASRGPLRDTQYF. CDR3 nucleotides: TGTGCCAGCAGGGGCCCGCTCAGGGATACGCAGTATTTT.

This clone was observed a handful of times. This chain links TRBV6-5 with TRBJ2-3; D is ambiguous. This CDR3 contains 13 residues. CDR1 and CDR2 (germline): MNHEY, SVGAGI. V lost 6 bases to trimming and J lost 6 bases, with 13 bases between them. CDR3: CASSQDPPDTQYF. Here the CDR3 DNA reads TGTGCCAGCAGCCAAGACCCTCCGGATACGCAGTATTTT.

This clone was counted a single time. The chain is built from TRBV11-3 and TRBJ2-1; D remains unclear. Germline V gene sequence: CDR1 SGHNT, CDR2 YENEEA. Trimming pared 2 bases from V and 6 bases from J, leaving 8 bases between. This CDR3 has 13 amino acids. The CDR3 bases are TGTGCCAGCAGCTTATATCCTCGCAATGAGCAGTTCTTC. Its protein product is CASSLYPRNEQFF. Filled out from reference TRBV11-3 and TRBJ2-1, the complete variable domain reads EAGVVQSPRYKIIEKKQPVAFWCNPISGHNTLYWYLQNLGQGPELLIRYENEEAVDDSQLPKDRFSAERLKGVDSTLKIQPAELGDSAVYLCASSLYPRNEQFFGPGTRLTVL.

J is TRBJ1-1 and V is TRBV5-8; D uncertain. The CDR3 spans 13 residues. Germline-derived CDR1 and CDR2 are SGHTS and YDEGEE. V dropped 4 bases and J dropped 1 base, with 8 bases sitting between them. Here the CDR3 reads CASSPAPNTEAFF. The CDR3 DNA follows: TGTGCCAGCAGCCCTGCTCCGAACACTGAAGCTTTCTTT.

J is TRBJ1-1 and V is TRBV7-9; 8 bases agree with TRBD1. This CDR3 spans 14 amino acids. CDR1 is SEHNR, CDR2 FQNEAQ, per germline (reference sequence). V trimming: 3 bases; J trimming: 3 bases; junction bases outside the gene matches: 3. The CDR3 DNA reads as TGTGCCAGCAGCTTGACAGGGGAAGACACTGAAGCTTTCTTT. Translating gives CASSLTGEDTEAFF.